The source of this T cell receptor beta chain is a study of T cells in Graves' hyperthyroidism and ophthalmopathy. At the level of the study: The initial diagnosis was the point when peripheral blood was collected, ahead of any treatment. Study-wide results and caveats: The majority of expanded thyroid clonotypes above 0.001 also appeared in blood.

V was pared by 3 bases and J by 0 bases, with 14 bases of the junction left unmatched. This CDR3 contains 19 residues. Amplification targeted TCR beta CDR3 regions from RNA transcripts. An initial round of RT-PCR targeting the TCR CDR3 relied on the HTBI primer set. A single record per CDR3 protein comes from TCRdb applying MiXCR to the multiplex PCR reads. This sample carries around 340,000 distinct CDR3 sequences, 21% of them seen once, and the ten largest clones take 50%. Concerning this clonotype: The target antigen is unknown.

The sequencing sample was made of blood. This clonotype was obtained from a woman aged 45-65 years with Graves' hyperthyroidism. The rearrangement links TRBV12-3 or TRBV12-4 to TRBJ2-1, with TRBD2 matching 7 bases. The CDR3 DNA reads as TGTGCCAGCAGTTTTTTCGAGGGAGGGAGGTGGAGCTCCTACAATGAGCAGTTCTTC. Its translation is CASSFFEGGRWSSYNEQFF.